A selection of T cell receptor beta chains follows, all from one sample in a study of cytomegalovirus exposure and HLA in healthy donors. Sequencing was performed with immunoSEQ multiplex PCR; in TCRdb, only in-frame clones are kept and a portion is missing. This sample yields hundreds of thousands of clones, of which approximately 70% are seen a single time; around 2.3% belongs to the top ten. Sequenced material: PBMCs. These receptors all come from a female donor in good health and CMV-seronegative. The CDR3 runs from the conserved cysteine through the conserved F or W. D genes are given only for firm matches. Rows give clone size only sometimes, using once, few, many, or a class for an expanded clone.

>TRBV29-1|NA|NA|TRBJ2-1
CSVVTVYNEQFF
TGCAGCGTTGTAACGGTCTACAATGAGCAGTTCTTC
>TRBV11-3|NA|TRBD2|TRBJ2-7
CASSSRSGKAYEQYF
TGTGCCAGCAGCTCAAGGAGCGGGAAGGCCTACGAGCAGTACTTC
>TRBV6-5|NA|TRBD2|TRBJ2-5
CASSFSAGPQETQYF
TGTGCCAGCAGTTTTTCAGCGGGACCCCAAGAGACCCAGTACTTC
>TRBV28|NA|TRBD2|TRBJ2-1
CASSLGLAVFYNEQFF
TGTGCCAGCAGTTTAGGACTAGCGGTTTTCTACAATGAGCAGTTCTTC
>TRBV9|few|TRBD2|TRBJ2-5
CASSVASGRTAETQYF
TGTGCCAGCAGCGTAGCCAGCGGGAGAACGGCTGAGACCCAGTACTTC
>TRBV19|NA|NA|TRBJ2-1
CASSKASFYNEQFF
TGTGCCAGTAGTAAGGCTAGCTTCTACAATGAGCAGTTCTTC
>TRBV20-1|NA|NA|TRBJ2-5
CSASGEETQYF
TGCAGTGCTAGCGGGGAGGAGACCCAGTACTTC
>TRBV5-1|NA|TRBD2|TRBJ2-1
CASSPNHRGGSYNEQFF
TGCGCCAGCAGCCCAAACCACCGCGGGGGCTCCTACAATGAGCAGTTCTTC
>TRBV5-1|NA|TRBD1|TRBJ2-1
CASSLEQGMYNEQFF
TGCGCCAGCAGCTTGGAACAGGGGATGTACAATGAGCAGTTCTTC
>TRBV5-4|NA|TRBD1|TRBJ1-1
CASSPGQVWEAFF
TGTGCCAGCAGCCCAGGACAGGTCTGGGAAGCTTTCTTT
>TRBV5-6|NA|TRBD2|TRBJ2-3
CASSLGLAGVPDTQYF
TGTGCCAGCAGCTTGGGGCTAGCGGGAGTCCCAGATACGCAGTATTTT
>TRBV9|few|TRBD1|TRBJ2-1
CASSVESGGSARFF
TGTGCCAGCAGCGTAGAGTCAGGGGGTTCCGCTCGGTTCTTC
>TRBV27|once|NA|TRBJ1-2
CASSSLGDNYGYTF
TGTGCCAGCTCCTCCCTGGGAGATAACTATGGCTACACCTTC
>TRBV10-3|NA|NA|TRBJ2-1
CAINGLDNEQFF
TGTGCCATCAACGGACTCGACAATGAGCAGTTCTTC
>TRBV5-1|NA|TRBD2|TRBJ2-1
CASSLYGGSVNEQFF
TGCGCCAGCAGCTTGTACGGCGGGAGCGTAAATGAGCAGTTCTTC
>TRBV6-5|NA|NA|TRBJ1-2
CASSYVAGASNGYTF
TGTGCCAGCAGTTACGTTGCGGGGGCTTCGAATGGCTACACCTTC
>TRBV18|NA|NA|TRBJ1-1
CASSPDRSTEAFF
TGTGCCAGCTCTCCAGACAGGTCCACTGAAGCTTTCTTT
>TRBV7-9|NA|NA|TRBJ1-1
CASSLVPAQVSYRPRGFF
TGTGCCAGCAGCTTAGTCCCTGCCCAAGTTAGTTACCGGCCAAGGGGTTTCTTT
>TRBV10-3|NA|NA|TRBJ1-1
CAISDPSRNTEAFF
TGTGCCATCAGTGACCCTAGCCGGAACACTGAAGCTTTCTTT
>TRBV7-3|NA|TRBD2|TRBJ2-2
CASSTGTSSTGELFF
TGTGCCAGCAGCACCGGGACTAGTTCAACCGGGGAGCTGTTTTTT
>TRBV11-2|NA|TRBD1|TRBJ2-6
CATDRGISGANVLTF
TGTGCCACCGACAGGGGTATCTCTGGGGCCAACGTCCTGACTTTC
>TRBV5-1|NA|NA|TRBJ1-2
CASSLEGYYGYTF
TGCGCCAGCAGCTTGGAGGGGTACTATGGCTACACCTTC
>TRBV11-2|NA|TRBD2|TRBJ2-7
CASSHREREDSEQYF
TGTGCCAGCAGCCACCGGGAGCGGGAGGACTCCGAGCAGTACTTC
>TRBV19|once|NA|TRBJ2-2
CASSIGQINTGELFF
TGTGCCAGTAGTATAGGACAGATTAACACCGGGGAGCTGTTTTTT
>TRBV9|NA|NA|TRBJ1-2
CASSPPRGSSNYGYTF
TGTGCCAGCAGCCCCCCACGGGGTTCGTCTAACTATGGCTACACCTTC
>TRBV4-1|NA|TRBD1|TRBJ1-2
CASSQGPGTGVSYGYTF
TGCGCCAGCAGCCAAGGCCCGGGGACAGGGGTAAGCTATGGCTACACCTTC
>TRBV11-3|NA|TRBD2|TRBJ2-3
CASSRTPFLAATTDTQYF
TGTGCCAGCAGCCGAACCCCCTTTCTAGCGGCAACCACAGATACGCAGTATTTT
>TRBV5-1|NA|NA|TRBJ2-7
CASSLEGDTYEQYF
TGCGCCAGCAGCCTCGAGGGGGATACCTACGAGCAGTACTTC
>TRBV28|once|NA|TRBJ1-4
CASRTGGSEKLFF
TGTGCCAGCAGGACGGGGGGAAGTGAAAAACTGTTTTTT
>TRBV27|NA|TRBD1|TRBJ1-1
CASSLRGGGPPTLEAFF
TGTGCCAGCAGTTTAAGAGGGGGCGGTCCCCCGACGCTTGAAGCTTTCTTT
>TRBV11-3|few|NA|TRBJ1-3
CASSRWAGVGNTIYF
TGTGCCAGCAGCCGATGGGCAGGGGTCGGAAACACCATATATTTT
>TRBV7-9|few|TRBD2|TRBJ2-1
CAGWGAGGPSDEQFF
TGTGCCGGCTGGGGGGCGGGAGGGCCGTCCGATGAGCAGTTCTTC